This T cell receptor beta chain was retrieved from a study of post-analysis software for immune sequencing data. Findings and limits, study-wide: Significantly lower normalized Chao1 diversity was seen in multiple sclerosis patients than in controls. Higher frequency in patients than in controls was seen for several TRBV segments, with TRBV5-6, TRBV5-1 and TRBV20-1 among them.

Germline CDR1 and CDR2: LGHNA and YNFKEQ. This CDR3 is built from 16 residues. Germline trimming cut 4 bases from V and 1 base from J; bases unmatched to any gene: 8. Note on this clonotype: The antigen is not known.

Researchers reported that TCR beta cDNA libraries carried unique molecular identifiers. TCRdb used MiXCR to reprocess the PCR reads, holding one entry per CDR3 protein. The table lists 600,000 to 750,000 distinct CDR3 sequences, over 45% of them singletons. V gene TRBV4-2 combines with J gene TRBJ2-3, with 7 bases lining up with TRBD2. This clonotype originated in a girl aged 2-10 years with multiple sclerosis. Material: blood. The CDR3 protein is CASSPRLAAGTDTQYF. For the CDR3, the DNA is TGTGCCAGCAGCCCAAGACTAGCAGCAGGCACAGATACGCAGTATTTT.